This T cell receptor (beta chain) stems from a study of shared clonotypes between healthy human individuals. The sample holds one count of this clone. Using immunoSEQ multiplex PCR, the repertoire was profiled, and TCRdb retains in-frame clones only, with some absent. The sample has about 1 million clones, 65% to 80% seen once; the top ten hold about 1.5%. Specimen: memory CD4+ T cells sorted from blood. The subset is: CD45RA-negative fraction. The TCR sequence derives from a man between 18 and 29 years old in good health.

The CDR3 loop is CSVDSQTRGTEAFF. The CDR3 DNA reads as TGCAGCGTTGACTCCCAAACCAGAGGCACTGAAGCTTTCTTT. The chain joins TRBV29-1 to TRBJ1-1, with D unresolved. The CDR3 contains 14 residues. Trimming removed 3 bases at V and 4 bases at J, with 15 bases between. Germline assignment: CDR1 SQVTM and CDR2 ANQGSEA.